The source of this T cell receptor (delta chain) is a study of gamma-delta T cells after stem cell transplantation. TCRdb called clones from the RT-PCR reads again using CATT. This table has 1,500 to 2,000 delta-chain clones, about 15% appearing once. This clone has only a few counts. After removal of 0 bases from V and 0 bases from J, the junction contained 19 bases not matched to a gene. The length of the CDR3 is 22 residues. Germline CDR1 is TSWWSYY and CDR2 is QGS. The V and J genes are TRDV1 and TRDJ4; 13 bases agree with TRDD3. Sequences were obtained from gamma-delta T cells. This TCR derives from a human donor. It is not recorded whose cells these are; they may come from a transplant donor. CDR3 protein: CALGELGFPVLGDTDEARPLIF. As DNA, the CDR3 is TGTGCTCTTGGGGAACTAGGGTTTCCCGTACTGGGGGATACGGATGAAGCCAGACCCCTGATCTTT.